What follows are 6 T cell receptor beta chains derived from one specimen sequenced in a study of shared clonotypes between healthy human individuals. Generated by immunoSEQ multiplex PCR, the TCRdb table keeps only in-frame clones and is missing some. The sample holds some 500,000 clones, 79% seen once. Specimen: PBMCs. The receptor set was obtained from a woman in her thirties or forties in good health. Some clones in this sample may be carry-over from other donors' samples.

Details on this clone: A much larger clone lies a single base off, so this may be a read error. The sample holds other DNA sequences that translate to the same CDR3. The chain carries TRBV4-1 and TRBJ1-1; TRBD1 might be the D (6 bases). Germline loops: CDR1 MGHRA, CDR2 YSYEKL. The CDR3 contains 17 residues. The CDR3 sequence is CASSQVGARGQDTEAFF. The CDR3 DNA reads as TGCGCCAGCAGCCAAGTAGGGGCCCGGGGGCAGGACACCGAAGCTTTCTTT.

The genes are TRBV6-1 and TRBJ2-7, with 7 positions matching TRBD2. V shed 5 bases and J 2 bases; nucleotides not matched to a gene: 9. Per the germline V gene, CDR1 is MNHNS and CDR2 is SASEGT. The CDR3 runs 15 residues. As DNA, the CDR3 is TGTGCCAGCAGTACACCCGCAGGGAGGGCCTACGAGCAGTACTTC. Its protein product is CASSTPAGRAYEQYF.

The chain recombines TRBV13 with TRBJ1-2; D is ambiguous. The CDR3 extends over 12 amino acids. In germline, CDR1 is PRHDT, CDR2 FYEKMQ (reference sequence). V lost 3 bases to trimming and J lost 3 bases, with 5 bases between them. CDR3 bases: TGTGCCAGCAGCTTCACTGACTATGGCTACACCTTC. It codes for CASSFTDYGYTF.

The rearrangement uses TRBV11-2 and TRBJ2-1, with unresolved D. CDR1 and CDR2 from the germline V gene are SGHAT and FQNNGV. The germline V and J ends were trimmed by 5 bases and 0 bases, with 5 bases remaining between them. The CDR3 totals 13 residues. CDR3 region: CASSKSSYNEQFF. CDR3 in DNA: TGTGCCAGCAGCAAGAGCTCCTACAATGAGCAGTTCTTC.

V usage is TRBV11-2 and J usage is TRBJ2-7, with a weak D call TRBD1 (5 bases). V dropped 5 bases and J dropped 2 bases, with 13 bases sitting between them. CDR1 is SGHAT, CDR2 FQNNGV, per germline. The CDR3 runs 14 residues. CDR3 sequence reads: CASSLQGSTYEQYF. CDR3 in DNA: TGTGCCAGCAGCCTTCAGGGATCAACCTACGAGCAGTACTTC.

This chain uses TRBV19 with TRBJ2-7; TRBD1 matches at 8 bases. After removal of 5 bases from V and 0 bases from J, the junction contained 3 bases not matched to a gene. This CDR3 spans 14 amino acids. The germline V gene encodes CDR1 LNHDA and CDR2 SQIVND (reference sequence). CDR3 DNA: TGTGCCAGTAGTCCCGGGACAGGCTCCTACGAGCAGTACTTC. It encodes CASSPGTGSYEQYF.